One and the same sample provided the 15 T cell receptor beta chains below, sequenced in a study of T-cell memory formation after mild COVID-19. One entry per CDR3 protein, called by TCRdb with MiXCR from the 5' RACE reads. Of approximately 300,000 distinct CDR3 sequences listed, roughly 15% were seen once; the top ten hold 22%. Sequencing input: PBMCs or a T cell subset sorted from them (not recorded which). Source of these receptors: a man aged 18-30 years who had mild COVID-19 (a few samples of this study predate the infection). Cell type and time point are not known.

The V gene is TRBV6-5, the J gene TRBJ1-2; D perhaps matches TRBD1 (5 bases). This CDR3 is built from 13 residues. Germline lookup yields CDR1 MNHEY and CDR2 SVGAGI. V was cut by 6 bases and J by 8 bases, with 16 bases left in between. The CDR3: CASRRGGAGGYTF. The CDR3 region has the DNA TGTGCCAGCAGACGGGGGGGTGCTGGGGGCTACACCTTC.

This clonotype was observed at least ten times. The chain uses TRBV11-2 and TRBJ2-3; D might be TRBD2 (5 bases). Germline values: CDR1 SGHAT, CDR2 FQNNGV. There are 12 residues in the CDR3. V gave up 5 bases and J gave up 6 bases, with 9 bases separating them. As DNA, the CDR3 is TGTGCCAGCAGCCCACCGGGGGATACGCAGTATTTT. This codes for CASSPPGDTQYF.

The CDR3 DNA reads as TGTGCCAGCAGCTTAGATCCGGGACAGGGGGCTTACTATGGCTACACCTTC. Its protein is CASSLDPGQGAYYGYTF. V and J are TRBV11-2 and TRBJ1-2; 12 bases line up with TRBD1. The CDR3 extends over 17 amino acids. CDR1 is SGHAT and CDR2 is FQNNGV in the germline V gene. The trim removed 0 bases at V and 3 bases at J, leaving 5 bases unmatched. Using reference TRBV11-2 and TRBJ1-2 for the parts outside the CDR3, the full variable domain is EAGVAQSPRYKIIEKRQSVAFWCNPISGHATLYWYQQILGQGPKLLIQFQNNGVVDDSQLPKDRFSAERLKGVDSTLKIQPAKLEDSAVYLCASSLDPGQGAYYGYTFGSGTRLTVV.

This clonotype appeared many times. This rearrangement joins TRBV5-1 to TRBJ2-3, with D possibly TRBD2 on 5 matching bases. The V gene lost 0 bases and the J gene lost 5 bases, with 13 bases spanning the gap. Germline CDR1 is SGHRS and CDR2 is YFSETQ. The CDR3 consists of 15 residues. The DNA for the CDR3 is TGCGCCAGCAGCTTGGACCTTTCCGAGGGAGATACGCAGTATTTT. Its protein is CASSLDLSEGDTQYF. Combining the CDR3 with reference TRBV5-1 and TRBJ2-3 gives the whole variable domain KAGVTQTPRYLIKTRGQQVTLSCSPISGHRSVSWYQQTPGQGLQFLFEYFSETQRNKGNFPGRFSGRQFSNSRSEMNVSTLELGDSALYLCASSLDLSEGDTQYFGPGTRLTVL.

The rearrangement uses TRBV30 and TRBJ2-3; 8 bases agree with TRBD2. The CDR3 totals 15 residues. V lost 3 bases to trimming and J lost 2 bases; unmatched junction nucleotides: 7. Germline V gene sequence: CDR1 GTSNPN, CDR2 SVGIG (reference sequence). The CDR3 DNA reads TGTGCCTGGAGCCTACTCGGGGGGGCCACAGATACGCAGTATTTT. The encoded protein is CAWSLLGGATDTQYF. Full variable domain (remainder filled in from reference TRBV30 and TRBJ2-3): SQTIHQWPATLVQPVGSPLSLECTVEGTSNPNLYWYRQAAGRGLQLLFYSVGIGQISSEVPQNLSASRPQDRQFILSSKKLLLSDSGFYLCAWSLLGGATDTQYFGPGTRLTVL.

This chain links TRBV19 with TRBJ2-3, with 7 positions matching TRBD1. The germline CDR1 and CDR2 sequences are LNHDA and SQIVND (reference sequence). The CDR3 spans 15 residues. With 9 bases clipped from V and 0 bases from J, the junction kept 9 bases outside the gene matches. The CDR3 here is CASGEQGPSTDTQYF. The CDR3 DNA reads TGTGCCAGCGGGGAACAGGGGCCGAGCACAGATACGCAGTATTTT.

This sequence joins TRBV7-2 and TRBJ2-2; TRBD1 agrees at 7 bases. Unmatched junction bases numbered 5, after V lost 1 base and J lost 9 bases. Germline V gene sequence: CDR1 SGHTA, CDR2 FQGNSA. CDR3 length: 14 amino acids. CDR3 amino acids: CASSLGQGVRELFF. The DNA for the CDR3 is TGTGCCAGCAGCTTAGGCCAGGGGGTCAGGGAGCTGTTTTTT.

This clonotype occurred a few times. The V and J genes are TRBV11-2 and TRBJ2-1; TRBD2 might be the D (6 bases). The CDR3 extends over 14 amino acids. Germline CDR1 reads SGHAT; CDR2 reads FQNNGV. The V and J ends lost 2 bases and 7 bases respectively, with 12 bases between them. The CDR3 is CASSLSWGGNEQFF. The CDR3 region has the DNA TGTGCCAGCAGCTTATCGTGGGGAGGTAATGAGCAGTTCTTC.

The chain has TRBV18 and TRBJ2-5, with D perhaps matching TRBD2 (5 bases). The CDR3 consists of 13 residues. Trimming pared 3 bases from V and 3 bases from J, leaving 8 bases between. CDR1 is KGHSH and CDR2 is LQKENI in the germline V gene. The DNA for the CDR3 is TGTGCCAGCTCACCGCCGGGAAAAGAGACCCAGTACTTC. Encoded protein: CASSPPGKETQYF.

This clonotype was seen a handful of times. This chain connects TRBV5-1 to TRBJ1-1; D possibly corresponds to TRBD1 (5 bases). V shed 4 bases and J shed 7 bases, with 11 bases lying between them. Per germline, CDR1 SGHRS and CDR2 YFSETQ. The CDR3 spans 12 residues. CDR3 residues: CASSPEGFEAFF. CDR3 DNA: TGCGCCAGCAGCCCGGAGGGGTTTGAAGCTTTCTTT.

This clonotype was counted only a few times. The CDR3 DNA follows: TGTGCCACCAGTGAGAGTCGGGGCCGGACTTATGGCTACACCTTC. This gives the protein CATSESRGRTYGYTF. The chain has TRBV24-1 and TRBJ1-2; tentatively, D is TRBD1 (5 bases). The V gene lost 4 bases and the J gene lost 5 bases, with 16 bases spanning the gap. The CDR3 is 15 amino acids. Germline CDR1 and CDR2: KGHDR and SFDVKD.

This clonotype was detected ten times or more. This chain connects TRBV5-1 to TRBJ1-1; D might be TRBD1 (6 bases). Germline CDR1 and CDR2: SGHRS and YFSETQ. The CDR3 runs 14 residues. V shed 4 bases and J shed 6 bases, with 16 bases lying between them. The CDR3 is CASSKTGSQPEAFF. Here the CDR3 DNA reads TGCGCCAGCAGCAAAACAGGGTCCCAACCTGAAGCTTTCTTT.

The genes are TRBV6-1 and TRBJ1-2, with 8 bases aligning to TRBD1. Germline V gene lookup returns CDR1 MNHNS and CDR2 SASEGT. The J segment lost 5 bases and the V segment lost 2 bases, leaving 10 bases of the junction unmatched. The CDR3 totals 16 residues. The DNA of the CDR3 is TGTGCCAGCAGTGAATACCCCGGACAGGGATCGTATGGCTACACCTTC. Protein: CASSEYPGQGSYGYTF.

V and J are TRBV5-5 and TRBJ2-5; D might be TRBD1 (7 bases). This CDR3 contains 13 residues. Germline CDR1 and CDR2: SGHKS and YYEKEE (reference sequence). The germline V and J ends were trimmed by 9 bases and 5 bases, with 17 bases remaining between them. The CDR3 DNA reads TGTGCCACCTCAACAGGGGAGGTGGAGACCCAGTACTTC. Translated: CATSTGEVETQYF.

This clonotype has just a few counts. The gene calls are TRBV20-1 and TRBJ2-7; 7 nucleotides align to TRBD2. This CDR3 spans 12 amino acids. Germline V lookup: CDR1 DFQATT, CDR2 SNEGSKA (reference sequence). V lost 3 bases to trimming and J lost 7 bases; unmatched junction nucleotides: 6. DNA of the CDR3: TGCAGTGCTAGCGGCGGGACTAAAGAGCAGTACTTC. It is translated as CSASGGTKEQYF.